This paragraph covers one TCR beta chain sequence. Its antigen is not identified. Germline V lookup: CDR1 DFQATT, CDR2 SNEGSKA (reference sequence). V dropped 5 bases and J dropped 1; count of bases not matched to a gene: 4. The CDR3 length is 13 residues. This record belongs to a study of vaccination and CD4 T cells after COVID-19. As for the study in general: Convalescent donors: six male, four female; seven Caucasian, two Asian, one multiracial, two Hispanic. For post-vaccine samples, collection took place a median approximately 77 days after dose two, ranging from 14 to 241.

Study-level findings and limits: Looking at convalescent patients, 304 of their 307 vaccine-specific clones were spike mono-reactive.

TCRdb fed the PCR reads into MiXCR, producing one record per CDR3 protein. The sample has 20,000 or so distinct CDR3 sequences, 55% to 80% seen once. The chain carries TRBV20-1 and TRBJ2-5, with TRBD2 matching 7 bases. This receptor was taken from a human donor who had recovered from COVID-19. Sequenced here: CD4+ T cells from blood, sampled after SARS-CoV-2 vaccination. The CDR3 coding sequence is TGCAGTGCTCAGCGGGGTCCCCAAGAGACCCAGTACTTC. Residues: CSAQRGPQETQYF.